The entry below gives a single T cell receptor beta chain sequence along with its context. In the authors' methods: Reference gene primer amplification gave estimated nucleated cell counts. TCRdb's copy holds only in-frame clones and misses some; the assay was immunoSEQ multiplex PCR. The V and J calls and clone size were taken over from that table, and D and trimming were inferred from the DNA. The data contain 200,000 to 250,000 clones, roughly nine tenths of them singletons. These data belong to a study of blood T cell repertoires in COVID-19. Study background: Italy, Spain and the United States were the sources of the convalescent and acute COVID-19 samples. From T cells, B-cell-depleted T cells, or PBMCs came the material, which was cDNA or gDNA.

There are 13 residues in the CDR3. Germline V gene lookup returns CDR1 MNHEY and CDR2 SVGAGI. With V trimmed by 6 bases and J by 7 bases, 4 bases remained unmatched. The source is a woman between 45 and 65 years old with acute or convalescent COVID-19. The chain has TRBV6-5 and TRBJ1-5, with 9 bases aligning to TRBD1. Sequencing was performed on peripheral blood. Written as DNA, the CDR3 is TGTGCCAGCAGAATGACAGGGGGACAGCCCCAGCATTTT. Its translation: CASRMTGGQPQHF.